The rows below give T cell receptor beta chains drawn from one sample of a study of blood T cells in healthy people across ages. MiXCR, applied by TCRdb to the 5' RACE reads, yields one record per CDR3 protein. This table has about 680,000 distinct CDR3 sequences, 49% appearing once. The sequencing input was blood. Receptors originate from a woman aged 55 to 70 in good health. CDR3s include the opening cysteine and the closing phenylalanine or tryptophan. D genes are given only for firm matches. Size is omitted from some rows. Given values are once, few, many or a class for expanded clones.

V	D	size	J	length	DNA	CDR3
TRBV20-1	-	few	TRBJ1-2	14	TGCAGTGCTAGAGCCAGCAGGGGCAAGGATGGCTACACCTTC	CSARASRGKDGYTF
TRBV3-1	TRBD2	once	TRBJ2-5	18	TGTGCCAGCAGCCAAGGGACTAGCGGGAGGGCGGGTCAAGAGACCCAGTACTTC	CASSQGTSGRAGQETQYF
TRBV18	-	few	TRBJ2-4	16	TGTGCCAGCTCACCACCGGGGGGGCTAGCCAAAAACATTCAGTACTTC	CASSPPGGLAKNIQYF
TRBV5-1	-	-	TRBJ2-1	12	TGCGCCAGCGGAACCGGGGGCAGTGAGCAGTTCTTC	CASGTGGSEQFF
TRBV20-1	TRBD2	-	TRBJ2-5	13	TGCAGTGCTTCGGGAGGCCTCTACGCTGAGCAGTACTTC	CSASGGLYAEQYF
TRBV20-1	-	-	TRBJ1-5	16	TGCAGTGCTAGAGACCTCGCGGCAGGGGTCGAACAGCCCCAGCATTTT	CSARDLAAGVEQPQHF
TRBV30	-	-	TRBJ1-1	12	TGTGCCTGGAGTCAGGCGGGCACTGAAGCTTTCTTT	CAWSQAGTEAFF
TRBV2	TRBD2	-	TRBJ2-5	14	TGTGCCAGCACGTGGCGGGAGGTTTTAGAGACCCAGTACTTC	CASTWREVLETQYF
TRBV7-9	TRBD2	-	TRBJ2-1	17	TGTGCCAGCAGCTATGCCGGGCCTAGCGGGACTAGCAATGAGCAGTTCTTC	CASSYAGPSGTSNEQFF
TRBV10-3	TRBD1	-	TRBJ2-3	14	TGTGCCATCAGTGAGTTCACAGGGGCAGATACGCAGTATTTT	CAISEFTGADTQYF
TRBV20-1	-	-	TRBJ2-3	13	TGCAGTGCCCCGCACATATCCACAGATACGCAGTATTTT	CSAPHISTDTQYF
TRBV2	-	-	TRBJ1-5	13	TGTGCCAGCAGGAAGGACAGTAATCAGCCCCAGCATTTT	CASRKDSNQPQHF
TRBV29-1	TRBD1	few	TRBJ1-2	13	TGCAGCGTTGAAAGGGGGCCGCCTGATGGCTACACCTTC	CSVERGPPDGYTF
TRBV20-1	-	-	TRBJ2-2	13	TGCAGTGCTAGTGAACTAGTAGCCGGGGAGCTGTTTTTT	CSASELVAGELFF
TRBV29-1	-	few	TRBJ2-7	12	TGCAGCGTTCAACATACAGGGTACGAGCAGTACTTC	CSVQHTGYEQYF
TRBV29-1	-	once	TRBJ2-5	12	TGCAGCGTTGATCGGGTACAAGAGACCCAGTACTTC	CSVDRVQETQYF
TRBV11-2	-	-	TRBJ2-7	16	TGTGCCAGCAGCCCCCAAGAGGCTAGCCTCTACAATGAGCAGTACTTC	CASSPQEASLYNEQYF
TRBV4-3	TRBD2	-	TRBJ2-1	15	TGCGCCAGCAGCCGAGAGCGGGAGGGCCTCGATGAGCAGTTCTTC	CASSREREGLDEQFF
TRBV11-1	TRBD2	few	TRBJ2-5	16	TGTGCCAGCAGCTCGGAGACTAGCGGGAAAGAAGAGACCCAGTACTTC	CASSSETSGKEETQYF
TRBV7-9	-	-	TRBJ2-3	19	TGTGCCAGCAGCTCCCGGGACTTTTTAGCGGTGGAGATCACAGATACGCAGTATTTT	CASSSRDFLAVEITDTQYF
TRBV12-3/TRBV12-4	TRBD2	-	TRBJ2-3	17	TGTGCCAGCAGTTTTGCAGGACTAGCGGGAGGGCTGGATACGCAGTATTTT	CASSFAGLAGGLDTQYF
TRBV14	-	-	TRBJ2-7	15	TGTGCCAGCAGCAAACAGAGCCTCGGGCGAAACGAGCAGTACTTC	CASSKQSLGRNEQYF
TRBV3-1	TRBD2	-	TRBJ2-3	15	TGTGCCAGCAGCCAATTGGGACTAGTCACCGATACGCAGTATTTT	CASSQLGLVTDTQYF
TRBV7-2	-	many	TRBJ1-2	12	TGTGCCAGCAGCTTTCGTCTCTATGGCTACACCTTC	CASSFRLYGYTF
TRBV6-1	TRBD2	once	TRBJ2-7	15	TGTGCCAGCAGTGAAGCGACGGGAGGGCCCTACGAGCAGTACTTC	CASSEATGGPYEQYF
TRBV28	-	-	TRBJ2-2	15	TGTGCCAGCAGCTCGGAGTCGCGAAACACCGGGGAGCTGTTTTTT	CASSSESRNTGELFF
TRBV20-1	-	-	TRBJ2-1	14	TGCAGTGCGAAACCGACAGGTTTTACCTACGAGCAGTTCTTC	CSAKPTGFTYEQFF
TRBV6-1	TRBD1	-	TRBJ1-5	15	TGTGCCACACGAACAGGGGGCATTAGCAATCAGCCCCAGCATTTT	CATRTGGISNQPQHF
TRBV6-2/TRBV6-3	-	-	TRBJ1-2	13	TGTGCCTGCAGCCAGGGAGGGAACTATGGCTACACCTTC	CACSQGGNYGYTF
TRBV3-1	-	-	TRBJ2-7	14	TGTGCCAGCAGCCAGACAGGTTCTACCTACGAGCAGTACTTC	CASSQTGSTYEQYF
TRBV11-1	-	-	TRBJ2-7	11	TGTGCCAGCAGCTTTACTTTCGAGCAGTACTTC	CASSFTFEQYF
TRBV20-1	-	many	TRBJ2-7	12	TGCAGCTTCGGGAGTCGCTCCTACGAGCAGTACTTC	CSFGSRSYEQYF
TRBV5-1	-	-	TRBJ2-3	13	TGCGCCAGCAGGGGGTTGTTTACAGATACGCAGTATTTT	CASRGLFTDTQYF
TRBV14	TRBD1	-	TRBJ1-1	15	TGTGCCAGCAGCCAGGGACAGGGAAGGTTGGGTGAAGCTTTCTTT	CASSQGQGRLGEAFF
TRBV7-2	-	-	TRBJ2-5	16	TGTGCCAGCAGTCTTCTGACCGGGACGGATTACAATGAGCAGTACTTC	CASSLLTGTDYNEQYF
TRBV28	TRBD1	once	TRBJ1-6	16	TGTGCCAGCAGTGGCCCCCGGGACAGATATAATTCACCCCTCCACTTT	CASSGPRDRYNSPLHF
TRBV4-3	TRBD2	few	TRBJ2-3	16	TGCGCCAGCAGCCAAGGGTCTAGCGGGATTCGGAATACGCAGTATTTT	CASSQGSSGIRNTQYF
TRBV15	-	-	TRBJ2-3	15	TGTGCCACCAGCAGCGCCGGGGTGAGCACAGATACGCAGTATTTT	CATSSAGVSTDTQYF
TRBV20-1	-	-	TRBJ2-1	13	TGCAGTGCCCCTTGGTGGGGGAGGAATGAGCAGTTCTTC	CSAPWWGRNEQFF
TRBV27	TRBD2	-	TRBJ2-7	14	TGTGCCAGCAGCTACGGGACTAGCGGGTTCGAGCAGTACTTC	CASSYGTSGFEQYF
TRBV5-1	-	-	TRBJ2-2	14	TGCGCCAGCAGCTCCCTCTCGGGGTCGGGGGAGCTGTTTTTT	CASSSLSGSGELFF
TRBV3-1	-	-	TRBJ1-2	14	TGTGCCAGCAGCCCGGGAAGAGGGCTCGGTGGCTACACCTTC	CASSPGRGLGGYTF
TRBV7-2	-	-	TRBJ1-1	15	TGTGCCAGCAGCTTTTTCGCGGGGGGCCAGACTGAAGCTTTCTTT	CASSFFAGGQTEAFF
TRBV10-3	TRBD1	once	TRBJ2-7	13	TGTGCCACCGACAGGGGGTTCTACAATGAGCAGTACTTC	CATDRGFYNEQYF
TRBV12-3/TRBV12-4	TRBD2	-	TRBJ2-1	15	TGTGCCAGCAGTTTAGGGCTAGCGGGAGCCCATGAGCAGTTCTTC	CASSLGLAGAHEQFF
TRBV15	TRBD1	few	TRBJ1-2	15	TGTGCCACCAGCAGAGATTCGGGACAGGGGGCTGGCTACACCTTC	CATSRDSGQGAGYTF
TRBV7-3	TRBD1	few	TRBJ1-2	13	TGTGCCAGCAGCCCGGACAGGAGCTTTGGCTACACCTTC	CASSPDRSFGYTF
TRBV20-1	TRBD2	-	TRBJ2-1	14	TGCAGTGCCCCGATACTAGCGGGAGTCAATGAGCAGTTCTTC	CSAPILAGVNEQFF
TRBV28	TRBD1	-	TRBJ2-5	15	TGTGCCAGCAGTAGACGGGACAGGGTATACGATGAGCAGTACTTC	CASSRRDRVYDEQYF
TRBV9	-	few	TRBJ2-7	14	TGTGCCAGCAGCCCCCCCCTGTCCTCCTACGAGCAGTACTTC	CASSPPLSSYEQYF
TRBV3-1	-	-	TRBJ2-5	16	TGTGCCAGCAGCCACACCCGGGACACGGCTTGGGAGACCCAGTACTTC	CASSHTRDTAWETQYF
TRBV4-3	-	-	TRBJ1-5	13	TGCGCCAGCAGCCGGGACGGGGATCAGCCCCAGCATTTT	CASSRDGDQPQHF
TRBV6-5	TRBD2	-	TRBJ2-7	15	TGTGCCAGCAGTATTACCGGGACTAGCGGGTACGAGCAGTACTTC	CASSITGTSGYEQYF
TRBV6-2/TRBV6-3	TRBD1	once	TRBJ1-2	11	TGTGCCAGCAGTTCACAGGGGGTTGGCACCTTC	CASSSQGVGTF
TRBV2	TRBD2	-	TRBJ2-3	15	TGTGCCAGCAGTGGAGCGGGGGGAGGCACAGATACGCAGTATTTT	CASSGAGGGTDTQYF
TRBV5-5	-	once	TRBJ1-2	12	TGTGCCAGCAGCTTGATTCCCTATGGCTACACCTTC	CASSLIPYGYTF
TRBV20-1	-	-	TRBJ2-7	16	TGCAGTGCTAGAGATGGGAGATATCGGACAGACTGCGAGCAGTACTTC	CSARDGRYRTDCEQYF
TRBV6-1	TRBD1	few	TRBJ2-1	15	TGTGCCAGCAGTTCCTGGGACAGGGGACACAATGAGCAGTTCTTC	CASSSWDRGHNEQFF
TRBV9	-	-	TRBJ1-1	13	TGTGCCAGCAGCGGAGACCACAACACTGAAGCTTTCTTT	CASSGDHNTEAFF
TRBV7-2	-	-	TRBJ2-3	15	TGTGCCAGCAGCTTAAACGCCATAAGCACAGATACGCAGTATTTT	CASSLNAISTDTQYF